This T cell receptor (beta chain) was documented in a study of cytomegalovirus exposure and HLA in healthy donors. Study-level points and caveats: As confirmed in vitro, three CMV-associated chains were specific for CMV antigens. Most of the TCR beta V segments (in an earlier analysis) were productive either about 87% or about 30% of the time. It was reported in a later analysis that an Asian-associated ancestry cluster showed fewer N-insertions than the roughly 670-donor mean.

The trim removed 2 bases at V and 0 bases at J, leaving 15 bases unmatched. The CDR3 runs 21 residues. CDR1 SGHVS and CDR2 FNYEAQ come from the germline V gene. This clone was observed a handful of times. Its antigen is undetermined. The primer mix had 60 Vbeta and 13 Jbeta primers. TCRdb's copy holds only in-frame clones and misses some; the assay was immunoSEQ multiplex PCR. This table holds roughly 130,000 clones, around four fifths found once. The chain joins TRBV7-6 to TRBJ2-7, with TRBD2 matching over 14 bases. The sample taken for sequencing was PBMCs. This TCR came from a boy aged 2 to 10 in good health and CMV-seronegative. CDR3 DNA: TGTGCCAGCAGCTTACAGCCCGCGGGACTAGCGGGGGACCAGAGCTCCTACGAGCAGTACTTC. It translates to CASSLQPAGLAGDQSSYEQYF.